A single sample is the source of the 12 T cell receptor beta chains below, sequenced in a study of blood T cell repertoires in COVID-19. The protocol was immunoSEQ multiplex PCR, while the TCRdb copy is restricted to in-frame clones and leaves out a portion. The data show roughly 130,000 clones, 65% to 90% seen once. Sequencing was carried out using PBMCs or T cells enriched from blood (not recorded which). These receptors all come from a woman aged 45-65 years who had recovered from COVID-19.

The chain has TRBV11-3 and TRBJ2-2; tentatively, D is TRBD2 (7 bases). CDR1 and CDR2 (germline): SGHNT, YENEEA. The V end was cut by 0 bases, the J end by 4 bases, with 15 bases between. The CDR3 length is 17 residues. DNA of the CDR3: TGTGCCAGCAGCTTAGATGGGGGGGCGAAAGTCACCGGGGAGCTGTTTTTT. Translating it yields CASSLDGGAKVTGELFF.

The chain recombines TRBV2 with TRBJ2-5; 13 bases line up with TRBD2. J gave up 5 bases and V 6 bases, and 6 bases lay outside the gene matches. The CDR3 is made up of 15 amino acids. Germline lookup yields CDR1 SNHLY and CDR2 FYNNEI. CDR3 coding DNA: TGTGCCAGCAGGGAAACTAGCGGGGGGGCCGAGACCCAGTACTTC. This codes for CASRETSGGAETQYF.

The V gene is TRBV3-1 (or the pseudogene TRBV3-2), the J gene TRBJ2-7; 9 bases are a match to TRBD1. This CDR3 is 15 amino acids long. The J segment lost 4 bases and the V segment lost 7 bases, leaving 11 bases of the junction unmatched. CDR1 and CDR2 from the germline V gene are LGHDT and YNNKEL (reference sequence). CDR3 nucleotides: TGTGCCAGCATGTCGGCCGGGACAGGGTTATACGAGCAGTACTTC. It encodes CASMSAGTGLYEQYF.

V gene TRBV5-1 combines with J gene TRBJ2-7, with D maybe TRBD2 (6 bases). CDR3 length equals 16 residues. Germline-derived CDR1 and CDR2 are SGHRS and YFSETQ. Trimming removed 1 base from V and 5 bases from J, with 19 bases in between. This chain's CDR3 is CASSLNPRGTGNEQYF. DNA of the CDR3: TGCGCCAGCAGCTTGAATCCCCGGGGGACGGGCAACGAGCAGTACTTC.

This chain uses TRBV7-9 with TRBJ2-7, with TRBD1 as a possible D gene (6 bases). V lost 5 bases to trimming and J lost 5 bases, with 13 bases between them. Germline V gene data show CDR1 as SEHNR and CDR2 as FQNEAQ (reference sequence). CDR3 size: 13 residues. The CDR3 here is CASSPRTGNEQYF. CDR3 sequence (DNA): TGTGCCAGCAGCCCTAGAACAGGGAACGAGCAGTACTTC.

The V gene is TRBV7-8, the J gene TRBJ1-6, with a tentative D call TRBD1 (6 bases). This CDR3 contains 17 residues. Germline V gene sequence: CDR1 SGHVS, CDR2 FQNEAQ. The germline V and J ends were trimmed by 5 bases and 9 bases, with 23 bases remaining between them. The CDR3 sequence: CASSPAGLQGGGSPLHF. As DNA, the CDR3 is TGTGCCAGCAGCCCGGCTGGACTACAGGGAGGGGGTTCACCCCTCCACTTT. Drawing the rest from reference TRBV7-8 and TRBJ1-6, the complete variable domain is GAGVSQSPRYKVAKRGQDVALRCDPISGHVSLFWYQQALGQGPEFLTYFQNEAQLDKSGLPSDRFFAERPEGSVSTLKIQRTQQEDSAVYLCASSPAGLQGGGSPLHFGNGTRLTVT.

This clone was seen a single time. V usage is TRBV27 and J usage is TRBJ2-7; TRBD1 matches at 7 bases. Germline CDR1 is MNHEY and CDR2 is SMNVEV (reference sequence). Trimming took 6 bases from V and 2 from J; bases not matched to a gene: 10. This CDR3 comprises 15 residues. The DNA for the CDR3 is TGTGCCAGCAGGCTCAACCGGGACAGACCCTACGAGCAGTACTTC. Protein: CASRLNRDRPYEQYF.

The chain uses TRBV10-1 and TRBJ1-1, with D perhaps matching TRBD1 (5 bases). V gave up 6 bases and J gave up 6 bases, with 17 bases separating them. CDR1 is WNHNN and CDR2 is SYGVQD in the germline V gene (reference sequence). The CDR3 runs to 14 residues. In DNA form, the CDR3 reads TGCGCCAGCAGGGAGACAGCTTTCAGCCCTGAAGCTTTCTTT. This translates into CASRETAFSPEAFF.

Note on this clone: The junction and the germline gene differ at one end; a read error may be behind it. This rearrangement joins TRBV7-9 to TRBJ2-7, with D perhaps matching TRBD2 (5 bases). The CDR3 runs to 13 residues. CDR1 and CDR2 (germline): SEHNR, FQNEAQ (reference sequence). The DNA of the CDR3 is TGTGCCAGCAGCTTAGGGGCCGTGGGAGAGCGGTACTTC. As protein: CASSLGAVGERYF.

V and J are TRBV11-2 and TRBJ1-1, with 9 bases that match TRBD1. CDR3 length: 14 residues. V dropped 4 bases and J dropped 1; count of bases not matched to a gene: 1. Germline CDR1 reads SGHAT; CDR2 reads FQNNGV. The CDR3 nucleotides are TGTGCCAGCAGCTGGGACAGGGCGAACACTGAAGCTTTCTTT. Protein: CASSWDRANTEAFF.

The chain couples TRBV7-9 to TRBJ1-4, with a possible D match to TRBD1 (5 bases). CDR3 size: 15 residues. Trimming cost V 5 bases and J 5 bases, with 15 bases left between them. Per germline, CDR1 SEHNR and CDR2 FQNEAQ (reference sequence). The CDR3 DNA reads as TGTGCCAGCAGCCAGACAGAAAGCATCAATGAAAAACTGTTTTTT. The encoded protein is CASSQTESINEKLFF.

The genes are TRBV28 and TRBJ2-2, with 7 bases lining up with TRBD1. J was trimmed by 1 base and V by 6 bases; bases with no gene match: 2. Germline assignment: CDR1 MDHEN and CDR2 SYDVKM. There are 14 residues in the CDR3. In nucleotides, the CDR3 is TGTGCCAGCAGATGGGACAGGAACACCGGGGAGCTGTTTTTT. Translated: CASRWDRNTGELFF.